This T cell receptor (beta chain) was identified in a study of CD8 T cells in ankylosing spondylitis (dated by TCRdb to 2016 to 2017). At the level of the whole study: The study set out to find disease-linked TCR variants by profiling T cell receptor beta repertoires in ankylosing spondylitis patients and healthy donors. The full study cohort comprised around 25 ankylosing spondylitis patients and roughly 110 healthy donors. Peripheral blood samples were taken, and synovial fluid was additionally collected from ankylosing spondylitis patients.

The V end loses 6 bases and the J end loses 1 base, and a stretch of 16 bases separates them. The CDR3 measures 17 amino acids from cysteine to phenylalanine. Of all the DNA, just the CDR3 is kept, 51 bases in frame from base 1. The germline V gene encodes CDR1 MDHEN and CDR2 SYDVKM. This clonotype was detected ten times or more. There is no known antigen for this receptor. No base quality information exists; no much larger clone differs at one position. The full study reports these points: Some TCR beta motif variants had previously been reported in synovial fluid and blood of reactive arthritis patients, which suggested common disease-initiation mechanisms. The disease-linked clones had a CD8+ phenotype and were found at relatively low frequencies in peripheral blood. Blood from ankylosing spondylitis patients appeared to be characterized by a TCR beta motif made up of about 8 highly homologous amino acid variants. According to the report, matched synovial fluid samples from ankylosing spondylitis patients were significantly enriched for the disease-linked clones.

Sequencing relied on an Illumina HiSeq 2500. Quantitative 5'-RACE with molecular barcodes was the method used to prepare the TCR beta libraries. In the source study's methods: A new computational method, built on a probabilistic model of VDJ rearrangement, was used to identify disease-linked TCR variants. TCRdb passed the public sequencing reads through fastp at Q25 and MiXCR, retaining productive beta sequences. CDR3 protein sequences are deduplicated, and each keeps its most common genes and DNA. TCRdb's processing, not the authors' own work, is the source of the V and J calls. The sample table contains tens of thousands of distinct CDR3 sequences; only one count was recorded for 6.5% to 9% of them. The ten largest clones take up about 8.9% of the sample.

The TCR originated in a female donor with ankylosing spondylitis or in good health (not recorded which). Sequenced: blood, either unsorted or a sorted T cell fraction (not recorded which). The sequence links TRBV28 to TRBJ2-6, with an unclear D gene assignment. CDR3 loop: CASRPDRAQSGANVLTF. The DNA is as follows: TGTGCCAGCAGACCTGATAGGGCCCAATCTGGGGCCAACGTCCTGACTTTC.